This TCR beta chain came from a study of blood T cells in healthy people across ages. Study background: Through template switching, about one barcoded beta molecule was captured per two T cells, as measured in model experiments.

The CDR3 is 16 residues long. Per germline, CDR1 KGHSH and CDR2 LQKENI. The V segment lost 3 bases and the J segment 0 bases; nucleotides outside the gene matches: 7. A J-beta primer mix and a sample-barcoded 5' primer were used in a second PCR of roughly 6 to 11 cycles. Each cDNA molecule carried a tag from a template-switch adaptor that contained 12 random nucleotides. TCRdb re-analysed the 5' RACE reads in MiXCR, keeping a single row per CDR3 protein. The repertoire holds 660,000 or so distinct CDR3 sequences, with under 70% as singletons. The TCR originated in a man aged 60 to 75 in good health. The chain is built from TRBV18 and TRBJ2-5; 7 bases map to TRBD1. The specimen was blood. CDR3 residues: CASSPRSGTDQETQYF. In nucleotides, the CDR3 is TGTGCCAGCTCACCCCGGTCCGGGACAGACCAAGAGACCCAGTACTTC.